This T cell receptor beta chain emerged from a study of preoperative IRX-2 immunotherapy in early breast cancer. TCRdb's copy holds only in-frame clones and misses some; the assay was immunoSEQ multiplex PCR. Altogether about 62,000 clones are present, roughly 95% being singletons, with the ten largest covering about 1.8%. V lost 6 bases to trimming and J lost 7 bases, with 12 bases between them. This CDR3 spans 13 amino acids. Germline V gene data show CDR1 as KGHSH and CDR2 as LQKENI. The treatment: preoperative locoregional IRX-2 cytokine immunotherapy. Samples came from a phase Ib trial of preoperative locoregional IRX-2 cytokine immunotherapy.

The chain joins TRBV18 to TRBJ1-4; D not certain. Sampling was carried out from a patient treated with IRX-2 immunotherapy. The clonotype originates from a human donor with breast cancer. DNA for the CDR3: TGTGCCAGCTCGCCCCTACGCAGTGAAAAACTGTTTTTT. Amino acids: CASSPLRSEKLFF.